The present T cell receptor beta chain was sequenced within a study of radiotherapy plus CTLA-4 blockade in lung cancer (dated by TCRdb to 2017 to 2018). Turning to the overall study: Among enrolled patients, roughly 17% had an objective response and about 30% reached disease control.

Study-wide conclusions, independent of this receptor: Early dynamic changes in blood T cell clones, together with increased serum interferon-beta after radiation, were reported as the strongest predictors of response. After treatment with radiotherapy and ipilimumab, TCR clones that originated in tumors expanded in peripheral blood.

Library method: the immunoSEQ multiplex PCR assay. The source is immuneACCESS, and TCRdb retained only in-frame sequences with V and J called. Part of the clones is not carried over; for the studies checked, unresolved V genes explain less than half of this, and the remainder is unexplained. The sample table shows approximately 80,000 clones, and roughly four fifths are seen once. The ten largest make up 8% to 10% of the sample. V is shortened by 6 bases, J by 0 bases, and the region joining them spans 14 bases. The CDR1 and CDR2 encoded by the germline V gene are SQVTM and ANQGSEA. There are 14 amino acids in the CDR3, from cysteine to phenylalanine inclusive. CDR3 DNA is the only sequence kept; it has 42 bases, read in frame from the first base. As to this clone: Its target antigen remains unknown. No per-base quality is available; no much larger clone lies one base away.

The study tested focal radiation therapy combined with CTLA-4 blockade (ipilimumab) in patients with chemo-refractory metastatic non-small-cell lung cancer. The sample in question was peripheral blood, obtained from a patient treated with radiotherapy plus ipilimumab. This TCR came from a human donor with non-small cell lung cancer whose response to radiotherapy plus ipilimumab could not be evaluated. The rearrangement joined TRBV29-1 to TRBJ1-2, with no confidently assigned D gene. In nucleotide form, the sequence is TGCAGCGTCGTCAGTCCCCAGGCTAACTATGGCTACACCTTC. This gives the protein CSVVSPQANYGYTF.